A single sample is the source of the 27 T cell receptor beta chains below, sequenced in a study of post-analysis software for immune sequencing data. These receptors lack a known antigen. Prepared TCR beta cDNA libraries contained unique molecular identifiers. TCRdb reprocessed the PCR reads via MiXCR and lists one record per CDR3 protein. Here the sample spans some 690,000 distinct CDR3 sequences, around 27% being singletons. Findings and limits, study-wide: Relative to controls, patients had about 5 TRBV segments at higher frequency, with TRBV5-6, TRBV5-1 and TRBV20-1 among these.

Sequenced material: blood. Every receptor here comes from a girl aged 10 to 17 with multiple sclerosis.

The V call is TRBV5-1, the J call TRBJ2-4, with D hard to call. Trimming stripped 2 bases from V and 9 bases from J, with 9 bases between. The CDR3 totals 12 residues. Germline V gives CDR1 SGHRS, CDR2 YFSETQ. CDR3: CASSFDGCIQYF. In DNA form, the CDR3 reads TGCGCCAGCAGCTTCGACGGATGCATTCAGTACTTC.

As regards this clonotype: At one end, the junction sequence differs from germline, possibly due to a read error. The chain couples TRBV6-6 to TRBJ2-1; 7 nucleotides agree with TRBD1. CDR1 MNHNY and CDR2 SVGAGI come from the germline V gene (reference sequence). The CDR3 loop spans 13 amino acids. For the CDR3, the DNA is TGTGTCAGCCTGGACCAGGGGGAAGATGAGCAGTTCTTC. Protein sequence: CVSLDQGEDEQFF.

The chain uses TRBV7-9 and TRBJ2-1; the match to TRBD2 covers 11 bases. The trim removed 5 bases at V and 2 bases at J, leaving 8 bases unmatched. Germline values: CDR1 SEHNR, CDR2 FQNEAQ (reference sequence). CDR3 length: 17 amino acids. CDR3 sequence reads: CASSQVTSGGPYNEQFF. CDR3 coding DNA: TGTGCCAGCAGCCAGGTCACTAGCGGGGGCCCCTACAATGAGCAGTTCTTC.

This rearrangement joins TRBV4-3 to TRBJ2-7, with 7 bases aligning to TRBD1. TRBJ2-5 matches the DNA end more closely, so the J call is doubtful. The CDR3 extends over 16 amino acids. Germline CDR1 LGHNA, CDR2 YSLEER. CDR3 residues: CASSQGTGAGGETQYF. The CDR3 DNA reads TGCGCCAGCAGCCAGGGAACCGGGGCAGGGGGAGAGACCCAGTACTTC.

This clonotype was counted between two and nine times. This chain joins TRBV28 and TRBJ2-2; 9 bases match TRBD1. CDR3 length: 16 amino acids. V was pared by 5 bases and J by 5 bases, with 9 bases of the junction left unmatched. The germline CDR1 and CDR2 sequences are MDHEN and SYDVKM. The CDR3 nucleotides read TGTGCCAGCAGTACAACCGGGACAGGGAGAACCGGGGAGCTGTTTTTT. This gives the protein CASSTTGTGRTGELFF.

This clonotype appeared a few times. This rearrangement joins TRBV12-3 or TRBV12-4 to TRBJ2-1; maybe TRBD2 (6 bases). CDR3 length: 16 amino acids. Trimming took off 6 bases at V and 0 bases at J, with 15 bases between the two ends. The CDR3 reads CASSPESRGSYNEQFF. DNA of the CDR3: TGTGCCAGCAGCCCAGAGTCGCGGGGCTCCTACAATGAGCAGTTCTTC.

V is TRBV28 and J is TRBJ2-4; 10 nucleotides line up with TRBD2. V lost 4 bases, J lost 0 bases, and 9 bases stayed unmatched. Germline V gene lookup returns CDR1 MDHEN and CDR2 SYDVKM. CDR3 length: 18 residues. CDR3: CASSSSGGALVAKNIQYF. DNA for the CDR3: TGTGCCAGCAGTTCCAGCGGGGGGGCCTTGGTAGCCAAAAACATTCAGTACTTC.

The V call is TRBV29-1, the J call TRBJ2-5, with D perhaps matching TRBD2 (5 bases). Germline V gene lookup returns CDR1 SQVTM and CDR2 ANQGSEA. The germline V and J ends were trimmed by 4 bases and 4 bases, with 19 bases remaining between them. CDR3 size: 15 residues. The CDR3 DNA sequence: TGCAGCGTTGTCCCGGCTCGGGGATTAGGAGAGACCCAGTACTTC. As protein: CSVVPARGLGETQYF.

The chain combines TRBV12-3 or TRBV12-4 with TRBJ2-5, with a weak D call TRBD2 (6 bases). Near its end, the DNA agrees better with TRBJ2-7, so the J call may be wrong. CDR3 length: 14 amino acids. CDR3 region: CASSGGLYNYEQYF. DNA of the CDR3: TGTGCCAGCAGTGGGGGACTGTACAACTACGAGCAGTACTTC.

Only one count was recorded for this clonotype. This chain links TRBV3-1 with TRBJ2-4, with 7 bases lining up with TRBD1. The end of the DNA is better explained by TRBJ2-7, so the J call may be wrong. This CDR3 has 14 amino acids. Germline loops: CDR1 LGHDT, CDR2 YNNKEL (reference sequence). CDR3 loop: CASSQGRGQYEQYF. The CDR3 region has the DNA TGTGCCAGCAGCCAAGGTAGGGGGCAGTACGAGCAGTACTTC.

V and J are TRBV12-3 or TRBV12-4 and TRBJ1-5; D perhaps matches TRBD1 (5 bases). V lost 6 bases to trimming and J lost 7 bases, with 19 bases between them. The CDR3 runs 15 residues. The CDR3 nucleotides read TGTGCCAGCAGACAATCGGGGGGGACGGGGCAGCCCCAGCATTTT. It is translated as CASRQSGGTGQPQHF.

This chain uses TRBV10-2 with TRBJ2-5; no definite D call. Germline V gene data show CDR1 as WSHSY and CDR2 as SAAADI. V lost 2 bases and J lost 5, with 15 bases in between. The CDR3 totals 15 residues. The CDR3 DNA sequence: TGCGCCAGCAGTGAGCTCACAGACCAAGGGGAGACCCAGTACTTC. Translating gives CASSELTDQGETQYF.

A few counts support this clonotype. V usage is TRBV29-1 and J usage is TRBJ1-2, with D hard to call. The V end was cut by 4 bases, the J end by 2 bases, with 14 bases between. The CDR3 spans 14 residues. Germline loops: CDR1 SQVTM, CDR2 ANQGSEA. CDR3 sequence: CSVVGGIQNYGYTF. The CDR3 DNA is TGCAGCGTTGTAGGAGGTATACAAAACTATGGCTACACCTTC.

V gene TRBV7-2 combines with J gene TRBJ2-1, with 9 bases lining up with TRBD2. This CDR3 has 15 residues. Unmatched junction bases numbered 7, after V lost 5 bases and J lost 5 bases. Germline V gene sequence: CDR1 SGHTA, CDR2 FQGNSA. DNA of the CDR3: TGTGCCAGCAGCCCGGGACTAGCCTTCCACAATGAGCAGTTCTTC. It specifies CASSPGLAFHNEQFF.

The chain carries TRBV7-2 and TRBJ1-5; 7 bases are shared with TRBD1. The CDR3 has 16 residues. Germline assignment: CDR1 SGHTA and CDR2 FQGNSA. The V gene end was trimmed by 1 base and the J gene end by 2 bases; junction bases not matched to a gene: 5. This CDR3 is CASSLGSGGGNQPQHF. The CDR3 coding sequence is TGTGCCAGCAGCTTAGGGTCAGGGGGGGGCAATCAGCCCCAGCATTTT.

The chain links TRBV7-2 to TRBJ2-1; D is possibly TRBD1 (6 bases). Trimming left V 2 bases short and J 6 bases short, with 11 bases between. This CDR3 has 14 residues. Per germline, CDR1 SGHTA and CDR2 FQGNSA. CDR3 protein: CASSLQNRVNEQFF. Here the CDR3 DNA reads TGTGCCAGCAGCTTACAAAACAGGGTCAATGAGCAGTTCTTC.

V gene TRBV6-1 combines with J gene TRBJ2-7, with TRBD1 as a possible D gene (5 bases). The CDR3 loop spans 13 amino acids. Germline V CDR1 and CDR2: MNHNS, SASEGT. V lost 6 bases and J lost 9, with 18 bases in between. The CDR3 sequence is CASSPRQKERQYF. The DNA for the CDR3 is TGTGCCAGCAGCCCCCGACAGAAGGAACGGCAGTACTTC.

The V and J genes are TRBV11-2 and TRBJ2-3, with 7 positions matching TRBD2. The CDR3 is 15 amino acids. Germline V gene lookup returns CDR1 SGHAT and CDR2 FQNNGV. J lost 5 bases, V lost 5 bases, and 10 bases had no gene match. CDR3 sequence reads: CASSPGLVVLDTQYF. The CDR3 DNA follows: TGTGCCAGCAGCCCCGGACTAGTTGTTTTAGATACGCAGTATTTT.

This clonotype has more than one count but fewer than ten. CDR3 region: CASRVSGVNQETQYF. The DNA of the CDR3 is TGTGCCAGCCGGGTTTCGGGGGTGAACCAAGAGACCCAGTACTTC. V usage is TRBV11-2 and J usage is TRBJ2-5, with D possibly TRBD2 on 6 matching bases. Trimming stripped 8 bases from V and 0 bases from J, with 16 bases between. Germline V gives CDR1 SGHAT, CDR2 FQNNGV. The CDR3 consists of 15 residues.

This clonotype was counted a few times. The V and J genes are TRBV6-1 and TRBJ2-7; unclear D gene. V lost 0 bases to trimming and J lost 4 bases, with 10 bases between them. The CDR3 extends over 14 amino acids. The V gene's germline CDR1 is MNHNS and CDR2 SASEGT. Here the CDR3 reads CASSEALRHYEQYF. CDR3 DNA sequence: TGTGCCAGCAGTGAAGCGCTTCGGCATTACGAGCAGTACTTC.

This sequence joins TRBV7-2 and TRBJ2-2; no clear D gene. Germline CDR1 SGHTA, CDR2 FQGNSA. The CDR3 has 14 residues. Deletions cut 4 bases from V and 8 bases from J, with 14 bases between. CDR3 in amino acids: CASSSPTLRGELFF. The CDR3 coding sequence is TGTGCCAGCAGCTCGCCGACTCTACGTGGGGAGCTGTTTTTT.

This clonotype has more than one count but fewer than ten. V gene TRBV20-1 combines with J gene TRBJ2-4; D perhaps matches TRBD1 (6 bases). This CDR3 spans 14 amino acids. V was cut by 2 bases and J by 8 bases, with 16 bases left in between. Germline CDR1 DFQATT, CDR2 SNEGSKA (reference sequence). The CDR3: CSARLRGSRDIQYF. Written as DNA, the CDR3 is TGCAGTGCTAGACTAAGGGGGTCGAGGGACATTCAGTACTTC.

J is TRBJ2-2 and V is TRBV6-1; possibly TRBD2 for D (7 bases). This CDR3 has 18 residues. Trimming left V 4 bases short and J 7 bases short, with 25 bases between. The germline V gene has CDR1 MNHNS and CDR2 SASEGT. CDR3 DNA sequence: TGTGCCAGCAGTGCCCTATCCCTGGCGGGAGTCAGGGGCGGGGAGCTGTTTTTT. Amino acid sequence: CASSALSLAGVRGGELFF.

This clonotype was counted ten times or more. The rearrangement links TRBV6-5 to TRBJ2-1, with TRBD1 matching over 10 bases. V was clipped by 2 bases and J by 6 bases; unmatched bases: 10. This CDR3 is built from 17 residues. From germline, CDR1 is MNHEY and CDR2 SVGAGI. The CDR3 nucleotides are TGTGCCAGCAGTTACGGACGTCCCCGGGACAGGGGCAATGAGCAGTTCTTC. Translated, it gives CASSYGRPRDRGNEQFF.

This clonotype was seen a handful of times. The chain employs TRBV10-3 and TRBJ2-3; 7 bases fit TRBD2. With V trimmed by 3 bases and J by 0 bases, 6 bases remained unmatched. Looked up from germline, CDR1 is ENHRY and CDR2 is SYGVKD. CDR3 length: 16 amino acids. CDR3 in amino acids: CAISDPGGPSTDTQYF. CDR3 sequence (DNA): TGTGCCATCAGTGACCCGGGGGGACCCAGCACAGATACGCAGTATTTT.

The table lists this clonotype with a few counts. The V call is TRBV20-1, the J call TRBJ2-3, with 10 bases identical to TRBD2. CDR1 and CDR2 from the germline V gene are DFQATT and SNEGSKA (reference sequence). The CDR3 is 15 amino acids. J was trimmed by 1 base and V by 3 bases; bases with no gene match: 4. Written as DNA, the CDR3 is TGCAGTGCTAGTTTCGGGACTAGCGGCACAGATACGCAGTATTTT. As protein: CSASFGTSGTDTQYF.

The chain links TRBV20-1 to TRBJ1-5, with 8 bases aligning to TRBD1. The germline V gene has CDR1 DFQATT and CDR2 SNEGSKA (reference sequence). CDR3 length: 14 residues. J lost 4 bases, V lost 4 bases, and 6 bases had no gene match. As DNA, the CDR3 is TGCAGTGCTACGGACAGGGTGATGAATCAGCCCCAGCATTTT. Its protein product is CSATDRVMNQPQHF.